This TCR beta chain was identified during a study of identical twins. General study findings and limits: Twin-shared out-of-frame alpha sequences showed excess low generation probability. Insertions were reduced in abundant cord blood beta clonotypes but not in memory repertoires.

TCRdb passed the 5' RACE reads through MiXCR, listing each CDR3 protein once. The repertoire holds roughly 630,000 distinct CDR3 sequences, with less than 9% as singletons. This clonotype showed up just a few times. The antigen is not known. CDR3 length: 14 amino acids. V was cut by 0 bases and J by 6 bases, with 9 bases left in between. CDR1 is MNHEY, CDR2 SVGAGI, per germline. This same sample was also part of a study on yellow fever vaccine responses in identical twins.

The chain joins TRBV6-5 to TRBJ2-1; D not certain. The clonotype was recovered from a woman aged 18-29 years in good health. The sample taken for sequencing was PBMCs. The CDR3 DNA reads TGTGCCAGCAGTTACTCGAATCTACCCAATGAGCAGTTCTTC. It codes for CASSYSNLPNEQFF.